This T cell receptor beta chain was identified in a study of CD8+ T cells in alopecia areata. For the study at large: Donor skin was harvested from roughly 6-13-month-old C3H/HeJ mice with spontaneous alopecia and grafted onto approximately 7-11-week-old female C3H/HeJ recipients. Points from the study as a whole: Lesional tissue from the scalp (especially in alopecia totalis/universalis) showed higher clonality than normal scalp. Scalp specimens additionally yield sequences from normal skin's resident alphabeta T cells.

This clone was recorded a few times. The antigen is not known. These gene names are mouse names. The read is 4 residues too short to cover the CDR3 end, so that end is filled in from the germline J gene. Isolated RNA was reverse transcribed into cDNA used as the sequencing template. Data came from immunoSEQ multiplex PCR; TCRdb stores just in-frame clones and leaves some out. There are 270,000 or so clones in the sample, none observed a single time. Germline values: CDR1 NNHNN, CDR2 SYGAGS (reference sequence). This CDR3 contains 12 residues. Sorting used CD4, CD8alpha, NKG2D, NKG2ACE and other markers on pooled cutaneous lymph node cells.

The specimen sequenced was CD4+ T cells sorted from a lymph node. This chain connects TRBV13-2 to TRBJ1-1; tentatively, D is TRBD1 (6 bases). This clonotype was sampled from a C3H/HeJ mouse with alopecia areata. The mice in this strain carry MHC haplotype H2-k. The CDR3 spells CASGGDTTEVFF. The part of the CDR3 DNA that was read is TGTGCCAGCGGTGGGGACACAACA.